The 14 T cell receptor beta chains reported below all come from one sample, sequenced in a study of T cells after yellow fever vaccination. In TCRdb, the 5' RACE reads were re-called with MiXCR into one record per CDR3 protein. Seen here are roughly 500,000 distinct CDR3 sequences, around 21% observed once, and the top ten hold 13% to 15%. Source: PBMCs, taken 15 days after the yellow fever booster vaccination. Receptors originate from a man younger than 45 who received the YFV17D yellow fever vaccine.

This clonotype was observed at least ten times. CDR3 in DNA: TGTGCCAGCAGCAAAGGACAGGAAGACCGAGACGAGCAGTACTTC. Its translation: CASSKGQEDRDEQYF. V usage is TRBV21-1 and J usage is TRBJ2-7; the DNA was not compared with TRBD1, the D call given in the table. TRBV21-1 is classified as a pseudogene. The CDR3 has 15 residues.

This chain joins TRBV28 and TRBJ2-1; D gene unclear. The CDR3 is made up of 14 amino acids. Deletions cut 1 base from V and 8 bases from J, with 12 bases between. Looked up from germline, CDR1 is MDHEN and CDR2 is SYDVKM. CDR3 nucleotides: TGTGCCAGCAGTTTATCCACTGGGGTGTATGAGCAGTTCTTC. This sequence encodes CASSLSTGVYEQFF.

This clonotype appeared many times. The chain links TRBV12-3 or TRBV12-4 to TRBJ1-5, with 7 bases identical to TRBD1. The CDR3 extends over 15 amino acids. Losses at the gene ends were 4 bases for V and 3 bases for J; bases not matched to a gene: 6. CDR3 region: CASSYDRALNQPQHF. CDR3 nucleotides: TGTGCCAGCAGTTATGACAGGGCCCTCAATCAGCCCCAGCATTTT.

This clonotype came up a few times. CDR3 in DNA: TGTGCCAGCAAAGAAGTCCCAACTAATGAAAAACTGTTTTTT. Its translation is CASKEVPTNEKLFF. The rearrangement joins TRBV6-2 or TRBV6-3 to TRBJ1-4; D ambiguous. CDR1 is MNHEY and CDR2 is SVGEGT in the germline V gene. This CDR3 contains 14 residues. Trimming shortened V by 7 bases and J by 0 bases, and 9 bases separated the two germline ends.

The rearrangement joins TRBV10-3 to TRBJ1-1, with D tentatively TRBD1 (5 bases). Looked up from germline, CDR1 is ENHRY and CDR2 is SYGVKD. The V gene lost 4 bases and the J gene lost 0 bases, with 9 bases spanning the gap. This CDR3 has 14 amino acids. Written as DNA, the CDR3 is TGTGCCATCAGTGCCGGGGGATTGAACACTGAAGCTTTCTTT. Its protein is CAISAGGLNTEAFF.

This clonotype was observed a few times. This rearrangement joins TRBV9 to TRBJ2-3; D gene ambiguous. V lost 3 bases and J 7 bases, leaving 6 bases between the germline ends. The CDR3 runs to 11 residues. Per germline, CDR1 SGDLS and CDR2 YYNGEE. The CDR3 sequence: CASSADYTQYF. The CDR3 coding sequence is TGTGCCAGCAGCGCCGATTATACGCAGTATTTT.

This clonotype was picked up one time. The chain employs TRBV29-1 and TRBJ2-2; D is perhaps TRBD2 (6 bases). V gave up 5 bases and J gave up 6 bases, with 13 bases separating them. This CDR3 spans 13 amino acids. Per the germline V gene, CDR1 is SQVTM and CDR2 is ANQGSEA. The CDR3 protein is CSVTVGGPGELFF. The CDR3 DNA follows: TGCAGCGTTACGGTCGGGGGTCCCGGGGAGCTGTTTTTT.

This clonotype showed up just once. The rearrangement links TRBV29-1 to TRBJ1-2, with unresolved D. Between the trimmed V and J ends, which lost 6 bases and 1 base, there was a span of 9 bases. Germline loops: CDR1 SQVTM, CDR2 ANQGSEA. CDR3 length: 12 amino acids. In DNA, the CDR3 is TGCAGCGTCAAAGGATTTAACTATGGCTACACCTTC. It encodes CSVKGFNYGYTF. The full variable domain, in which reference TRBV29-1 and TRBJ1-2 provide the parts outside the CDR3, is SAVISQKPSRDICQRGTSLTIQCQVDSQVTMMFWYRQQPGQSLTLIATANQGSEATYESGFVIDKFPISRPNLTFSTLTVSNMSPEDSSIYLCSVKGFNYGYTFGSGTRLTVV.

This sequence joins TRBV5-1 and TRBJ2-7; D gene unclear. The CDR3 has 13 amino acids. The germline V gene encodes CDR1 SGHRS and CDR2 YFSETQ. Trimming took 0 bases from V and 5 from J, leaving 9 bases between them. Here the CDR3 reads CASSLAPANEQYF. The DNA of the CDR3 is TGCGCCAGCAGCTTGGCCCCGGCCAACGAGCAGTACTTC. The whole variable domain, remainder taken from reference TRBV5-1 and TRBJ2-7, is KAGVTQTPRYLIKTRGQQVTLSCSPISGHRSVSWYQQTPGQGLQFLFEYFSETQRNKGNFPGRFSGRQFSNSRSEMNVSTLELGDSALYLCASSLAPANEQYFGPGTRLTVT.

The chain carries TRBV5-1 and TRBJ2-1, with TRBD2 matching 11 bases. V gave up 7 bases and J gave up 1 base; unmatched junction bases: 7. The CDR3 length is 16 residues. The V gene's germline CDR1 is SGHRS and CDR2 YFSETQ. Here the CDR3 DNA reads TGCGCCAGCCACCAACTAGCGGGAGTATCCTACAATGAGCAGTTCTTC. Protein product: CASHQLAGVSYNEQFF.

This clonotype was detected a few times. V is TRBV20-1 and J is TRBJ2-5; 10 positions agree with TRBD1. Trimming at V came to 6 bases and at J to 5 bases, leaving 3 bases not matched to a gene. CDR1 and CDR2 from the germline V gene are DFQATT and SNEGSKA (reference sequence). The CDR3 runs to 12 residues. Here the CDR3 reads CSAQGQGETQYF. CDR3 nucleotide sequence: TGCAGTGCACAGGGACAGGGGGAGACCCAGTACTTC.

Only a few counts were recorded for this clonotype. V is TRBV6-5 and J is TRBJ2-1, with D tentatively TRBD1 (5 bases). The ends were cut back, 2 bases at V and 0 bases at J, with 11 bases in the middle. Germline CDR1 and CDR2: MNHEY and SVGAGI. The length of the CDR3 is 16 residues. As DNA, the CDR3 is TGTGCCAGCAGTTACCTCCTGGGGCTCTCCTACAATGAGCAGTTCTTC. Protein: CASSYLLGLSYNEQFF.

The rearrangement links TRBV19 to TRBJ2-7; D not resolved. V was shortened by 5 bases and J by 3 bases, with 11 bases between the two germline ends. The CDR3 covers 13 residues. Germline CDR1 reads LNHDA; CDR2 reads SQIVND (reference sequence). The DNA for the CDR3 is TGTGCCAGTAGTCCGGCTCAGAGCTACGAGCAGTACTTC. It yields the protein CASSPAQSYEQYF. The full variable domain, with the rest looked up from reference TRBV19 and TRBJ2-7, is DGGITQSPKYLFRKEGQNVTLSCEQNLNHDAMYWYRQDPGQGLRLIYYSQIVNDFQKGDIAEGYSVSREKKESFPLTVTSAQKNPTAFYLCASSPAQSYEQYFGPGTRLTVT.

This clonotype was recorded a few times. This sequence joins TRBV12-3 or TRBV12-4 and TRBJ2-7; 8 nucleotides match TRBD2. This CDR3 contains 14 residues. V was clipped by 6 bases and J by 0 bases; unmatched bases: 4. The CDR3 is CASRYSGDSYEQYF. DNA for the CDR3: TGTGCCAGCAGGTATAGCGGGGACTCCTACGAGCAGTACTTC.